This T cell receptor (beta chain) was documented in a study of CD8+ T cells in alopecia areata. Indicated treatment: oral pan-JAK inhibitor, 5-10 mg twice daily. Sampling of alopecia areata patients yielded lesional scalp punch biopsies as well as peripheral blood. Once RNA had been extracted, it was reverse transcribed into cDNA to act as the sequencing template. The table came from immunoSEQ multiplex PCR; TCRdb's copy has only in-frame clones and leaves some out. The sample shows 150,000 to 200,000 clones, about 60% of them seen only once. The ends were cut back, 2 bases at V and 8 bases at J, with 16 bases in the middle. This CDR3 comprises 16 residues. CDR1 and CDR2 from the germline V gene are SNHLY and FYNNEI.

The clonotype originates from a human donor with alopecia areata. J is TRBJ1-6 and V is TRBV2; D might be TRBD1 (5 bases). Sequences were derived from CD4+ T cells sorted from blood, sampled at week 24, from a patient treated with tofacitinib. The CDR3 spells CASSEKGRARDSPLHF. CDR3 in DNA: TGTGCCAGCAGTGAAAAGGGGAGGGCCCGGGATTCACCCCTCCACTTT.